This T cell receptor (beta chain) came from a study of graft-versus-host responses after intestinal transplantation. Turning to the study itself: Anti-thymocyte globulin induction, then tacrolimus and steroids for two to four years, went to all recipients.

The junction had 7 bases not matched to a gene; V was cut back by 2 bases and J by 3 bases. Germline V lookup: CDR1 SGHRS, CDR2 YFSETQ. The CDR3 is 16 residues long. Using immunoSEQ multiplex PCR, the repertoire was profiled, and TCRdb retains in-frame clones only, with some absent. The sample holds around 18,000 clones, roughly 94% seen once. This TCR came from a human patient who received an intestinal transplant, so some T cells may come from the graft donor. Sequences were derived from PBMCs, sampled 23 days after intestinal transplant. The V gene is TRBV5-1, the J gene TRBJ2-7; 11 nucleotides agree with TRBD1. Here the CDR3 DNA reads TGCGCCAGCAGCTTTGGAGTAGGGACAGGGGGCTACGAGCAGTACTTC. Translating gives CASSFGVGTGGYEQYF.